These T cell receptor beta chains were read from a single sample in a study of T cell changes during pregnancy in multiple sclerosis. Measured with immunoSEQ multiplex PCR; TCRdb has only the in-frame clones, and not every one. The data contain over 85,000 clones, approximately 90% of them singletons. Sequencing used peripheral blood, obtained in the second trimester of pregnancy. The receptors originated from a female donor in good health, enrolled as a control in a pregnancy study. The CDR3 runs from the conserved cysteine through the conserved F or W. A D gene is named only where the DNA matches it firmly. Clone size, where shown, is once, few, many, or a class for clones that have expanded.

clone_size d_call j_call cdr3_length v_call cdr3_aa cdr3_nt
NA NA TRBJ2-7 15 TRBV6-6 CASSSDSLSSYEQYF TGTGCCAGCAGTTCCGACAGTCTATCCTCCTACGAGCAGTACTTC
NA TRBD1 TRBJ2-1 16 TRBV28 CASSLPFGQGANEQFF TGTGCCAGCAGTTTACCATTTGGGCAGGGGGCGAATGAGCAGTTCTTC
NA NA TRBJ2-4 12 TRBV7-2 CASSFQANIQYF TGTGCCAGCAGCTTTCAGGCAAACATTCAGTACTTC
once TRBD1 TRBJ2-7 15 TRBV7-7 CASSLEQGASYEQYF TGTGCTAGCAGCTTAGAGCAGGGGGCGTCGTACGAGCAGTACTTC
NA NA TRBJ1-1 14 TRBV2 CASKRQGLNTEAFF TGTGCCAGCAAACGGCAGGGCCTGAACACTGAAGCTTTCTTT
NA NA TRBJ2-7 13 TRBV18 CASSAGDPSEQYF TGTGCCAGCTCGGCAGGGGACCCTTCCGAGCAGTACTTC
NA NA TRBJ1-2 15 TRBV27 CASSLRQEAGYGYTF TGTGCCAGCAGTTTACGACAAGAGGCGGGCTATGGCTACACCTTC
once TRBD1 TRBJ2-3 14 TRBV5-4 CASSLDRGLYTQYF TGTGCCAGCAGCCTTGACAGGGGGCTGTATACGCAGTATTTT
NA TRBD1 TRBJ1-1 16 TRBV4-2 CASSQVGGTGLTEAFF TGTGCCAGCAGCCAAGTTGGGGGGACAGGTTTAACTGAAGCTTTCTTT
NA TRBD2 TRBJ2-2 17 TRBV18 CASSPAWTSGNTGELFF TGTGCCAGCTCTCCCGCATGGACTAGCGGCAACACCGGGGAGCTGTTTTTT
NA TRBD1 TRBJ1-5 14 TRBV11-3 CARVDRVSFQPQHF TGTGCCAGGGTAGACAGGGTATCGTTTCAGCCCCAGCATTTT
NA NA TRBJ2-7 14 TRBV5-1 CASSSGSSSYEQYF TGCGCCAGCAGCTCGGGGAGTAGCTCCTACGAGCAGTACTTC
NA TRBD1 TRBJ1-6 17 TRBV5-1 CASSLGSGGVYNSPLHF TGCGCCAGCAGCTTGGGGTCAGGGGGCGTGTATAATTCACCCCTCCACTTT
NA TRBD1 TRBJ1-4 13 TRBV18 CASSLDRDEKLFF TGTGCCAGCTCACTGGACAGGGATGAAAAACTGTTTTTT
NA NA TRBJ1-1 13 TRBV25-1 CASSDGRGTEAFF TGTGCCAGCAGTGATGGGAGGGGCACTGAAGCTTTCTTT